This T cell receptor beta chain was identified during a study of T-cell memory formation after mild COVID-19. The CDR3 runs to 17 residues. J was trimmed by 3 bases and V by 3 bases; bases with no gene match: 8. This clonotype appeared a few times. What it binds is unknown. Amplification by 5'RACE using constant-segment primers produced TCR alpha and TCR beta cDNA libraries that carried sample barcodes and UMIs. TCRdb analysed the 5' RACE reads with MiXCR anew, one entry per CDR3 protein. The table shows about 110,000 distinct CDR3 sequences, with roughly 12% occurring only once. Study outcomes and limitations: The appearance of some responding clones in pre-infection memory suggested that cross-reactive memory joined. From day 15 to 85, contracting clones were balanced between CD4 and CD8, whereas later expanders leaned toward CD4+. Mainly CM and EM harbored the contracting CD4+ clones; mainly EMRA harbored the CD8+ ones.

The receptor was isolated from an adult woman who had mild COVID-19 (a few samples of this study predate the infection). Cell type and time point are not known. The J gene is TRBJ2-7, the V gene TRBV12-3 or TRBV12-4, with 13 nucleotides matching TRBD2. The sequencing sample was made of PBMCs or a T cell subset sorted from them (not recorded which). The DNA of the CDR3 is TGTGCCAGCAGTTTCGGACTAGCGGGGGCAATCCTCTACGAGCAGTACTTC. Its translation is CASSFGLAGAILYEQYF.